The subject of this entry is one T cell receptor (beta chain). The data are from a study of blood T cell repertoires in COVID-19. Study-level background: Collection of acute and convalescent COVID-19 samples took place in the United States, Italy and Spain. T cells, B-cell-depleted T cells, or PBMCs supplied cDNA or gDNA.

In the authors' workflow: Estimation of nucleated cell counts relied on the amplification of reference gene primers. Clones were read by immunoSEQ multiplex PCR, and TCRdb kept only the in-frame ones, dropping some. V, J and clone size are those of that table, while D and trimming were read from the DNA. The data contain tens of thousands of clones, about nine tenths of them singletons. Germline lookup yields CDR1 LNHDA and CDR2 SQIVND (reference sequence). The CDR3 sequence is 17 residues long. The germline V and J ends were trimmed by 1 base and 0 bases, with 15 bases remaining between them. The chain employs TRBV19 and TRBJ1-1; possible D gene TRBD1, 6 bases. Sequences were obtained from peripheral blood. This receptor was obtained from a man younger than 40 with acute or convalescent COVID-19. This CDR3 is CASSIVTGRGLNTEAFF. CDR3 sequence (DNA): TGTGCCAGTAGTATAGTAACAGGGAGAGGGTTGAACACTGAAGCTTTCTTT.